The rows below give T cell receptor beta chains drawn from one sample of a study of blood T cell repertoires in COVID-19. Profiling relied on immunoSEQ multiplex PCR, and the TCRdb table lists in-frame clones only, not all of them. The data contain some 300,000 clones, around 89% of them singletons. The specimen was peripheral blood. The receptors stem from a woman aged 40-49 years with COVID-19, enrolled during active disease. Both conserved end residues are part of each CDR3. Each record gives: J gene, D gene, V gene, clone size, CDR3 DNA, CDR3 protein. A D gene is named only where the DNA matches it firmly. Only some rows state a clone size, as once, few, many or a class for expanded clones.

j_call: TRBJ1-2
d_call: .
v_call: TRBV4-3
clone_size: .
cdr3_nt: TGCGCCAGCAGCCCCCCCGGGGATCGGTATGGCTACACCTTC
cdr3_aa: CASSPPGDRYGYTF

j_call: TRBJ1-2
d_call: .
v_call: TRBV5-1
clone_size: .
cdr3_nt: TGCGCCAGCAGCCTAGGGGGAACGGACGCGGGCTATGGCTACACCTTC
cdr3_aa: CASSLGGTDAGYGYTF

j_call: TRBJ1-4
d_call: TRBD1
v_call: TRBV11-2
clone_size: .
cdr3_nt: TGTGCCAGCAGCTCCCGGGACAGGGAAAATGAAAAACTGTTTTTT
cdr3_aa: CASSSRDRENEKLFF

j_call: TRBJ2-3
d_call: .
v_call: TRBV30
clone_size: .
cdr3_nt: TGTGCCTGGAGTCACTGGAGTGGGACAGATACGCAGTATTTT
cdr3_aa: CAWSHWSGTDTQYF

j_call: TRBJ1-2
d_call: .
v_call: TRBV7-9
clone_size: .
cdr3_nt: TGTGCCAGCAGCTTTCGGGACACCCGCTATGGCTACACCTTC
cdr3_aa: CASSFRDTRYGYTF

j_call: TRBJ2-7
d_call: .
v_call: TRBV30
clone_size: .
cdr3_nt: TGTGCCTGGAGTCTCTCTAATTACGAGCAGTACTTC
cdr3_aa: CAWSLSNYEQYF

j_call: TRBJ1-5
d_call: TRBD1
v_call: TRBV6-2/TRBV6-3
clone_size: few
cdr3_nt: TGTGCCAGCAGTTGGACAGGGGGCATACAGCCCCAGCATTTT
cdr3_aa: CASSWTGGIQPQHF

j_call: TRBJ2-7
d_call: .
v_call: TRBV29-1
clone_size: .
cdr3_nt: TGCAGCGTTCTAGCCTACGAGCAGTACTTC
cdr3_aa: CSVLAYEQYF

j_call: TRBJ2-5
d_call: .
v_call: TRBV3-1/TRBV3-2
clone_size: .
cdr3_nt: TGTGCCAGCAGCCAAGAGGCGGGCCAAGAGACCCAGTACTTC
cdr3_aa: CASSQEAGQETQYF

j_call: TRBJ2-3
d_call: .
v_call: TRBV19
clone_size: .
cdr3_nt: TGTGCCAGTAGTATTTTGGGGGCGCGGTCAGATACGCAGTATTTT
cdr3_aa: CASSILGARSDTQYF

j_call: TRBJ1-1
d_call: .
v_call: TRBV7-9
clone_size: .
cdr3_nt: TGTGCCAGCACCCAAACCGGGGGAGGGGCCGGGGACACTGAAGCTTTCTTT
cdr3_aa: CASTQTGGGAGDTEAFF

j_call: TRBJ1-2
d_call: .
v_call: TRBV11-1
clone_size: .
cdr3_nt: TGTGCCAGCAGTTCTGAAGGGGCCCCCACGAATGGCTACACCTTC
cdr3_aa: CASSSEGAPTNGYTF

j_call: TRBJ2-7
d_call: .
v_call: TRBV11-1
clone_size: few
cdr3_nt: TGTGCCAGCAGCTTAGCCGACCTTCACAGGACCTACGAGCAGTACTTC
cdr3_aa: CASSLADLHRTYEQYF

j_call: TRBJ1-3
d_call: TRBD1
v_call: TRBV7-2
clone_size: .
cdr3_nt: TGTGCCAGCAGCTCACCGGGACAGGGTATCGGAAACACCATATATTTT
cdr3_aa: CASSSPGQGIGNTIYF

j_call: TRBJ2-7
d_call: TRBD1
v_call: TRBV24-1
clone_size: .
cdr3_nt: TGTGCCACCAGTGATCCCGCGACAGGGGCCTACGAGCAGTACTTC
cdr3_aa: CATSDPATGAYEQYF

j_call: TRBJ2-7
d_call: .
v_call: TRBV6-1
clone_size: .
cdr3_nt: TGTGCCAGCAGTGAAAACAAGGACGGGGACTACGAGCAGTACTTC
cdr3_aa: CASSENKDGDYEQYF

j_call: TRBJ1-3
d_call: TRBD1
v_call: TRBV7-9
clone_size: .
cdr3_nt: TGTGCCAGCAGCTTAGGGGACAGCCTTAGAGGAAACACCATATATTTT
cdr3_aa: CASSLGDSLRGNTIYF

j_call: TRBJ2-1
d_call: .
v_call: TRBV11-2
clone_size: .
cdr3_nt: TGTGCCAGCAGCTCTCTAAGATCGAGCTCCTACAATGAGCAGTTCTTC
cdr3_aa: CASSSLRSSSYNEQFF

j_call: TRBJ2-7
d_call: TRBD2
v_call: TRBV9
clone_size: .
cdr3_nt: TGTGCCAGCAGCGTAGTCAGCGGGGACGTAGGCGAGCAGTACTTC
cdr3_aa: CASSVVSGDVGEQYF

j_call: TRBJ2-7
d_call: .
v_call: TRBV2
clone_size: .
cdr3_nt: TGTGCCAGCAGCGCACTAGAGAATTTCTACGAGCAGTACTTC
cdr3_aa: CASSALENFYEQYF

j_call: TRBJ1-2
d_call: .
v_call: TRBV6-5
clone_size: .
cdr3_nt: TGTGCCAGCAGTAGGGACACCAACTATGGCTACACCTTC
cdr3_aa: CASSRDTNYGYTF

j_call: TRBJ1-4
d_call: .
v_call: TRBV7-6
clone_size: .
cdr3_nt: TGTGCCAGTAGCAATCGTAAGGGGGAAAAACTGTTTTTT
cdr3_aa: CASSNRKGEKLFF

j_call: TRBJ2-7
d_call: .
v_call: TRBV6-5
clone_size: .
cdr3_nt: TGTGCCAGCAGACCCGGGATCACCTACGAGCAGTACTTC
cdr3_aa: CASRPGITYEQYF

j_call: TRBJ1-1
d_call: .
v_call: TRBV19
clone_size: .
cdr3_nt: TGTGCCAGTAGTACTTCTCCTGAAGGGGGCACTGAAGCTTTCTTT
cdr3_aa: CASSTSPEGGTEAFF

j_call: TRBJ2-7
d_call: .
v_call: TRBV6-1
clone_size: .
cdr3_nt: TGTGCCAGCAGTGAAGCCCCCGGGGGCTCCTACGAGCAGTACTTC
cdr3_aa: CASSEAPGGSYEQYF

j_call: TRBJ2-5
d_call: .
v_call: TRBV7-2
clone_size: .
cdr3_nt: TGTGCCAGCAGCTTCGACCGGGGAGAGACCCAGTACTTC
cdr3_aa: CASSFDRGETQYF

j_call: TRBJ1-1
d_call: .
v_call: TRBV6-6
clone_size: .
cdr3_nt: TGTGCCAGCAGTTACTCGAGTTCCGGAGTGGAAGCTTTCTTT
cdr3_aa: CASSYSSSGVEAFF

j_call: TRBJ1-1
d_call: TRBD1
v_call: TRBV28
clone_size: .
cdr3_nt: TGTGCCAGCATCGACCCGACAGGGAGGAACACTGAAGCTTTCTTT
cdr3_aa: CASIDPTGRNTEAFF

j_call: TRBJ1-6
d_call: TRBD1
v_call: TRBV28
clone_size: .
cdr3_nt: TGTGCCAGCAGTCCCGGGACAGGACTTAATTCACCCCTCCACTTT
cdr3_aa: CASSPGTGLNSPLHF

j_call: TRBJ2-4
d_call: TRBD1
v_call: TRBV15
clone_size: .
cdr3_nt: TGTGCCACCAGCAGAGATGACAGGGGTCCCAAAAACATTCAGTACTTC
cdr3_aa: CATSRDDRGPKNIQYF

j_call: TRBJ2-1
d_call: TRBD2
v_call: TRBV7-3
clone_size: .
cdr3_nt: TGTGCCAGCAGCTTAGGGACTAGCGGCCGAGGGTACAATGAGCAGTTCTTC
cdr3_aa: CASSLGTSGRGYNEQFF

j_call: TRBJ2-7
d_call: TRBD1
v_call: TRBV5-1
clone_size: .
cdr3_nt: TGCGCCAGCAGCTTGGCGGGACAGAGGCTCTTC
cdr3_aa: CASSLAGQRLF

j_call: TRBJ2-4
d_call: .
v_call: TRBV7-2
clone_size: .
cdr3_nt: TGTGCCAGCAGCTTAGTGGCAGGGGGGAGCATTCAGTACTTC
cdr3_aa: CASSLVAGGSIQYF

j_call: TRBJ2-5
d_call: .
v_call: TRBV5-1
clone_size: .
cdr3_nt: TGCGCCAGCAGCTTCTTAACAGTGGACCAAGAGACCCAGTACTTC
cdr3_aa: CASSFLTVDQETQYF

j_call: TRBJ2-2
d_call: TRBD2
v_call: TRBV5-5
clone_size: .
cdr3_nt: TGTGCCAGCAGCTTGGTACTAGCGGGAGCGGGTAACACCGGGGAGCTGTTTTTT
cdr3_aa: CASSLVLAGAGNTGELFF

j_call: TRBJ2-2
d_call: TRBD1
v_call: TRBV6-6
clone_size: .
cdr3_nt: TGTGCCAGCAGACTTGACAGGGAAGTCTTGGGGGAGCTGTTTTTT
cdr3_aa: CASRLDREVLGELFF

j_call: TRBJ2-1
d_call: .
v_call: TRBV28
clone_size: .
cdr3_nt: TGTGCCAGCAGTTCTAGGACAGTAGACAATGAGCAGTTCTTC
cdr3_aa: CASSSRTVDNEQFF

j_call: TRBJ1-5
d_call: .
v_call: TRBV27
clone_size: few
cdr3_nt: TGTGCCAGCAGTTTTAACCGAGATCAGCCCCAGCATTTT
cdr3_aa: CASSFNRDQPQHF

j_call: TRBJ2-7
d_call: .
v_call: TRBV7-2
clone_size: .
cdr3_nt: TGTGCCAGCAGCTTAAGGGCAGGGCCTCAGTACGAGCAGTACTTC
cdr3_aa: CASSLRAGPQYEQYF

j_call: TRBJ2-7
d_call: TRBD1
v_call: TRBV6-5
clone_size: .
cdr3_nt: TGTGCCAGCAGTTACCAAGGGACAGCCGCCTACGAGCAGTACTTC
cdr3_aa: CASSYQGTAAYEQYF